These 4 T cell receptor beta chains were all obtained from the same sample, sequenced in a study of blood T cell repertoires in COVID-19. Data came from immunoSEQ multiplex PCR; TCRdb stores just in-frame clones and leaves some out. The sample holds about 270,000 clones, about 88% seen once. Sequenced input: PBMCs or T cells enriched from blood (not recorded which). Source of these receptors: a woman in her fifties or sixties who had recovered from COVID-19.

V is TRBV6-5 and J is TRBJ1-6; D is possibly TRBD1 (5 bases). CDR3 length equals 15 residues. V shed 2 bases and J shed 3 bases, with 8 bases lying between them. Germline V gives CDR1 MNHEY, CDR2 SVGAGI. DNA for the CDR3: TGTGCCAGCAGTTACCAGGGCCTCTATAATTCACCCCTCCACTTT. Its translation: CASSYQGLYNSPLHF.

This sequence joins TRBV27 and TRBJ2-4; 11 bases align to TRBD1. This CDR3 is 17 amino acids long. Germline V gene lookup returns CDR1 MNHEY and CDR2 SMNVEV (reference sequence). V was pared by 0 bases and J by 7 bases, with 8 bases of the junction left unmatched. CDR3 amino acids: CASSLSASGQGVNIQYF. CDR3 coding DNA: TGTGCCAGCAGTTTATCAGCTTCGGGACAGGGGGTGAACATTCAGTACTTC.

The CDR3 region is CASSSTGTGGRNIQYF. The CDR3 coding sequence is TGTGCCAGCAGCTCGACCGGGACAGGGGGAAGGAACATTCAGTACTTC. The chain links TRBV7-2 to TRBJ2-4, with TRBD1 matching over 11 bases. Germline values: CDR1 SGHTA, CDR2 FQGNSA. After removal of 4 bases from V and 7 bases from J, the junction contained 9 bases not matched to a gene. The CDR3 spans 16 residues.

This clone has a handful of counts. The chain has TRBV14 and TRBJ1-4, with 9 bases matching TRBD1. V trimming: 4 bases; J trimming: 7 bases; junction bases outside the gene matches: 4. The germline CDR1 and CDR2 sequences are SGHDN and FVKESK. This CDR3 is built from 14 residues. The DNA for the CDR3 is TGTGCCAGCAGCCGTAAACAGGGGGCTGAAAAACTGTTTTTT. It codes for CASSRKQGAEKLFF.